Sequencing of this T cell receptor beta chain was carried out in a study of blood T cell repertoires in COVID-19. The wider study: Samples of COVID-19 (acute and convalescent) were obtained from the United States, Italy and Spain. T cells, B-cell-depleted T cells, or PBMCs supplied cDNA or gDNA.

Per the study methods: Reference gene primer amplification yielded estimated nucleated cell counts. Data came from immunoSEQ multiplex PCR; TCRdb stores just in-frame clones and leaves some out. The V and J calls and clone size come from that table; D and trimming were worked out from the DNA. This table has 150,000 or so clones, roughly four fifths appearing once. The V and J ends lost 6 bases and 1 base, in that order; junction bases with no gene match: 6. This CDR3 is 16 amino acids long. The V gene's germline CDR1 is SGHTA and CDR2 FQGNSA. This clonotype was obtained from a human donor with acute or convalescent COVID-19. The donor label of this sample is uncertain. This chain connects TRBV7-2 to TRBJ1-3; 10 bases map to TRBD1. The specimen was peripheral blood. CDR3 coding DNA: TGTGCCAGCAGTCAGACAGGGGGCGCATCTGGAAACACCATATATTTT. This encodes CASSQTGGASGNTIYF.